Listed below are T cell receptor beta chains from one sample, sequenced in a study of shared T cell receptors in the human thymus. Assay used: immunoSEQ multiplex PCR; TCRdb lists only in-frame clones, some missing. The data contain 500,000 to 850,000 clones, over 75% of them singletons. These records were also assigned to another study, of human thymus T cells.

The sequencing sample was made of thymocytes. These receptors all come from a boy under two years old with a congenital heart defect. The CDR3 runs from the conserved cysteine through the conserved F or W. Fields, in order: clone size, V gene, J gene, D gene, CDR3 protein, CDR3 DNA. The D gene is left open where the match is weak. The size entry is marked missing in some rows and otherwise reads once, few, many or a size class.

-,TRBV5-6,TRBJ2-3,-,CASSLEGVKEDTQYF,TGTGCCAGCAGCTTGGAAGGAGTTAAAGAAGATACGCAGTATTTT
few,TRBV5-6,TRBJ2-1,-,CASSLVQRDQNEQFF,TGTGCCAGCAGCTTGGTCCAGCGAGATCAAAATGAGCAGTTCTTC
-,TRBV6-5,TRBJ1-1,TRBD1,CASSPWGQANTEAFF,TGTGCCAGCAGTCCTTGGGGACAGGCGAACACTGAAGCTTTCTTT
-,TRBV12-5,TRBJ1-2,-,CASGFPGAALYANYGYTF,TGTGCTAGTGGTTTTCCTGGGGCCGCTCTTTATGCTAACTATGGCTACACCTTC
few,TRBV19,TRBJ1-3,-,CASSGPAPSGNTIYF,TGTGCCAGTAGTGGGCCGGCGCCCTCTGGAAACACCATATATTTT
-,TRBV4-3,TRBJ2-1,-,CASSQDTSGDEQFF,TGCGCCAGCAGCCAAGATACTTCCGGGGATGAGCAGTTCTTC
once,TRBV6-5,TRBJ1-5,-,CASSFRRSNQPQHF,TGTGCCAGCAGTTTTAGGAGGAGCAATCAGCCCCAGCATTTT
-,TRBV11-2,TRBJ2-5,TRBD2,CASSVDASPGLAGGQETQYF,TGTGCCAGCAGCGTAGACGCCTCACCGGGACTAGCGGGGGGACAAGAGACCCAGTACTTC
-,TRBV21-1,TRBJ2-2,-,CASSLKEEGWIGELFF,TGTGCCAGCAGCCTTAAGGAAGAGGGATGGATCGGGGAGCTGTTTTTT
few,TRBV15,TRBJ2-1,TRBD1,CATSRTDRGNEQFF,TGTGCCACCAGCAGGACGGACAGGGGTAATGAGCAGTTCTTC
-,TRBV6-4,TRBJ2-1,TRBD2,CASSTSGGESSYNEQFF,TGTGCCAGCAGTACTAGCGGGGGCGAGAGCTCCTACAATGAGCAGTTCTTC
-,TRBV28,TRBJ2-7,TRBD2,CASQAGVPYEQYF,TGTGCCAGTCAAGCGGGAGTCCCCTACGAGCAGTACTTC
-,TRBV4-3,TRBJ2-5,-,CASSPYGSGETQYF,TGCGCCAGCAGCCCTTACGGGAGCGGAGAGACCCAGTACTTC
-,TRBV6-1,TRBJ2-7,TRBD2,CASRRGGTYEQYF,TGTGCCAGCAGGCGGGGGGGGACCTACGAGCAGTACTTC
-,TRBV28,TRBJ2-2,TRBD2,CASSLCHEREITGELFF,TGTGCCAGCAGTTTATGTCACGAGCGGGAGATCACCGGGGAGCTGTTTTTT
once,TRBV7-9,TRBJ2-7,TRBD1,CASSSKTQGQGTYEQYF,TGTGCCAGCAGCAGTAAGACCCAGGGACAGGGAACCTACGAGCAGTACTTC
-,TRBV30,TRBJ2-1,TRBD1,CAWGSKPGQGIWGIWNEQFF,TGTGCCTGGGGGTCCAAACCGGGACAGGGAATATGGGGGATCTGGAATGAGCAGTTCTTC
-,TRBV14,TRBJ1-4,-,CASSLTLGPPGRINEKLFF,TGTGCCAGCAGCCTTACTCTCGGCCCGCCGGGGAGGATCAATGAAAAACTGTTTTTT
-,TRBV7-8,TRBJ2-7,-,CASSSPWYF,TGTGCCAGCAGCTCCCCGTGGTACTTC
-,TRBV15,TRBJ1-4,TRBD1,CATSSRGRGEKLFF,TGTGCCACCAGCTCAAGGGGGCGGGGTGAAAAACTGTTTTTT
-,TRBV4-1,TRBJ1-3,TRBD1,CASSQIWTGGIGNTIYF,TGCGCCAGCAGCCAAATCTGGACAGGGGGCATTGGAAACACCATATATTTT
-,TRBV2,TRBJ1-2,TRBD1,CASSRDSSYGYTF,TGTGCCAGCAGTCGGGACAGCAGCTATGGCTACACCTTC
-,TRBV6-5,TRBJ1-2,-,CASSYVNTEYYGYTF,TGTGCCAGCAGTTACGTCAACACAGAATACTATGGCTACACCTTC
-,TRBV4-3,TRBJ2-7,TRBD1,CASSQDLRDRGHYEQYF,TGCGCCAGCAGCCAAGACCTCCGGGACAGGGGTCACTACGAGCAGTACTTC
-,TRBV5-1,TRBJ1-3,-,CASSLLGGSGNTIYF,TGCGCCAGCAGCTTGTTGGGGGGATCTGGAAACACCATATATTTT
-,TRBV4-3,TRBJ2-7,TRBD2,CASSQDKSVGGRASYEQYF,TGCGCCAGCAGCCAGGATAAATCGGTGGGCGGGAGGGCCTCCTACGAGCAGTACTTC
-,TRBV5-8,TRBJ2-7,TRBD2,CASSLGLASHYEQYF,TGTGCCAGCAGCTTGGGACTAGCGTCACACTACGAGCAGTACTTC
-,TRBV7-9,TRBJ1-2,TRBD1,CASSSRQGAPSNGYTF,TGTGCCAGCAGCTCCAGACAGGGGGCGCCTTCCAATGGCTACACCTTC
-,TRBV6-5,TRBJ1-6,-,CASSYSLLVSSPLHF,TGTGCCAGCAGTTACTCCCTCCTAGTGAGTTCACCCCTCCACTTT
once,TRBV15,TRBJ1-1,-,CATSRAGEGQVSPGDDTEAFF,TGTGCCACCAGCAGAGCGGGGGAGGGTCAGGTGAGCCCCGGGGATGACACTGAAGCTTTCTTT
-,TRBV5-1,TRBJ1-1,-,CASSLCQLNTEAFF,TGCGCCAGCAGCTTGTGCCAGTTGAACACTGAAGCTTTCTTT
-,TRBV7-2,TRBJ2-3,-,CASSLGAVPQYF,TGTGCCAGCAGCTTAGGTGCAGTTCCGCAGTATTTT
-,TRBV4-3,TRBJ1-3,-,CASSHGGETDPSGNTIYF,TGCGCCAGCAGCCATGGGGGGGAAACAGATCCCTCTGGAAACACCATATATTTT
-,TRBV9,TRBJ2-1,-,CASSVDLGGGSYNEQFF,TGTGCCAGCAGCGTAGATCTGGGGGGTGGGAGCTACAATGAGCAGTTCTTC
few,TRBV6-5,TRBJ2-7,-,CASSFTYRAVREQYF,TGTGCCAGCAGTTTTACATACAGGGCAGTCCGCGAGCAGTACTTC
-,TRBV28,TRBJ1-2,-,CASSERQFYGYTF,TGTGCCAGCAGTGAGCGACAGTTTTATGGCTACACCTTC
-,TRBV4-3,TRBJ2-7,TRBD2,CASSQDFGGRPVTTYEQYF,TGCGCCAGCAGCCAAGATTTTGGCGGGAGGCCAGTGACCACCTACGAGCAGTACTTC
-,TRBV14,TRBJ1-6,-,CASSHRGRGKSSYNSPLHF,TGTGCCAGCAGCCACAGGGGCCGGGGAAAAAGCTCCTATAATTCACCCCTCCACTTT
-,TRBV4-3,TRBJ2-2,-,CASSQEAIRLATGELFF,TGCGCCAGCAGCCAAGAAGCTATCAGACTCGCGACCGGGGAGCTGTTTTTT
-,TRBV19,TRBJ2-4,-,CASSIVPGLAKNIQYF,TGTGCCAGTAGTATAGTTCCAGGCTTAGCCAAAAACATTCAGTACTTC
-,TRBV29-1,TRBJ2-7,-,CSVEFPRSYEQYF,TGCAGCGTTGAGTTTCCGCGATCCTACGAGCAGTACTTC
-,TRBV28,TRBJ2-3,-,CASSRLGFNTDTQYF,TGTGCCAGCAGTCGACTAGGATTTAATACAGATACGCAGTATTTT
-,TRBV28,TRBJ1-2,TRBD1,CASRSDTGGRGYTF,TGTGCCAGCAGGTCCGACACAGGGGGCCGGGGCTACACCTTC
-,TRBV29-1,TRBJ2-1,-,CSVDSRAGDYNEQFF,TGCAGCGTTGACTCTAGGGCAGGGGACTACAATGAGCAGTTCTTC
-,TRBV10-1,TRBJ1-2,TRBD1,CASNTDRAYGYTF,TGCGCCAGCAACACGGACAGGGCCTACGGCTACACCTTC
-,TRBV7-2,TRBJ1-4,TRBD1,CASSFNRQGGNEKLFF,TGTGCCAGCAGCTTCAACAGACAGGGAGGAAATGAAAAACTGTTTTTT
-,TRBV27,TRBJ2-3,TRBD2,CASSLHPSGGRTDTQYF,TGTGCCAGCAGTCTCCATCCTAGCGGGGGCCGCACAGATACGCAGTATTTT
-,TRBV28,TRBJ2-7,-,CASTWGGGLRNYEQYF,TGTGCCAGCACCTGGGGCGGGGGCTTGCGAAATTACGAGCAGTACTTC